The present entry profiles one TCR beta chain with its context. Its specificity is unknown. This specimen comes from a study of cytomegalovirus exposure and HLA in healthy donors. Findings and limits, study-wide: A later analysis appeared to link common viral pathogens to several of the most significant clusters.

The PCR made use of 60 Vbeta and 13 Jbeta primers. Sequencing was performed with immunoSEQ multiplex PCR; in TCRdb, only in-frame clones are kept and a portion is missing. This table has some 180,000 clones, 80% appearing once. Per the germline V gene, CDR1 is MGHRA and CDR2 is YSYEKL. V lost 2 bases to trimming and J lost 3 bases, with 14 bases between them. The length of the CDR3 is 15 residues. Material for sequencing was PBMCs. The J gene is TRBJ2-7, the V gene TRBV4-1; tentatively, D is TRBD2 (6 bases). The source is a girl between 5 and 17 years old in good health and CMV-seropositive. The CDR3 DNA is TGCGCCAGCAGCCAATATTCTAGCGATAGCTACGAGCAGTACTTC. Protein: CASSQYSSDSYEQYF.